This T cell receptor (beta chain) originates from a study of lymphopenia after photon versus proton radiotherapy. This clone has only a few counts. Its antigen remains unidentified. Points from the study as a whole: A bigger post-nadir fall in TCR diversity correlated inversely with survival time in deceased patients. After lymphocyte nadir, photon-treated repertoires showed oligoclonal expansion, especially CD8+ Temra.

The data were produced by immunoSEQ multiplex PCR, yet TCRdb's version contains in-frame clones alone and is incomplete. The sample contains around 25,000 clones, roughly 82% of which appear only once. Germline CDR1 is SEHNR and CDR2 is FQNEAQ (reference sequence). CDR3 length equals 13 residues. Trimming left V 1 base short and J 8 bases short, with 11 bases between. The material sequenced was peripheral blood, taken from a patient treated with photon-based radiotherapy. The sequence derives from a man aged 35 to 55 with gastric cancer. The chain carries TRBV7-9 and TRBJ1-2; tentative D call: TRBD1 (5 bases). The CDR3 reads CASSLGGARGYTF. For the CDR3, the DNA is TGTGCCAGCAGCTTAGGCGGGGCTCGAGGCTACACCTTC.